These 7 T cell receptor beta chains were sequenced from one sample in a study of shared T cell receptors in the human thymus. The table came from immunoSEQ multiplex PCR; TCRdb's copy has only in-frame clones and leaves some out. The table lists about 730,000 clones, approximately 85% of them singletons. The same specimen was also included in a second study, on human thymus T cells.

Sequenced sample: thymocytes. The receptors come from a girl less than two years old with a congenital heart defect.

The chain carries TRBV28 and TRBJ2-3; TRBD2 matches at 9 bases. This CDR3 has 18 residues. Per the germline V gene, CDR1 is MDHEN and CDR2 is SYDVKM. With 2 bases clipped from V and 2 bases from J, the junction kept 11 bases outside the gene matches. The CDR3 bases are TGTGCCAGCAGTTTAAACATCCTGACTAGCGGCCCCACAGATACGCAGTATTTT. It encodes CASSLNILTSGPTDTQYF.

The J gene is TRBJ1-1, the V gene TRBV5-1; no clear D gene. V lost 0 bases and J 1 base, leaving 13 bases between the germline ends. Germline CDR1 is SGHRS and CDR2 is YFSETQ. The CDR3 sequence is 16 residues long. CDR3 DNA: TGCGCCAGCAGCTTGGCCGGGGAACAGCAGAACACTGAAGCTTTCTTT. Its translation is CASSLAGEQQNTEAFF.

This chain uses TRBV28 with TRBJ1-5, with TRBD1 matching 7 bases. Germline CDR1 is MDHEN and CDR2 is SYDVKM. The junction had 6 bases not matched to a gene; V was cut back by 10 bases and J by 0 bases. This CDR3 contains 14 residues. CDR3 coding DNA: TGTGCCACCGGGACAGAGTATAGCAATCAGCCCCAGCATTTT. Amino acid sequence: CATGTEYSNQPQHF.

The rearrangement joins TRBV7-8 to TRBJ2-1; 9 nucleotides match TRBD1. This CDR3 region has 15 residues. Trimming cost V 4 bases and J 5 bases; bases outside gene matches: 6. Germline CDR1 and CDR2: SGHVS and FQNEAQ. CDR3 sequence: CASSYRQGGNNEQFF. The DNA of the CDR3 is TGTGCCAGCAGCTACCGACAGGGGGGAAACAATGAGCAGTTCTTC.

This chain connects TRBV6-5 to TRBJ2-7; 8 bases fit TRBD2. CDR1 MNHEY and CDR2 SVGAGI come from the germline V gene. With V trimmed by 5 bases and J by 4 bases, 7 bases remained unmatched. The CDR3 spans 14 residues. The CDR3 spells CASSVREGGYEQYF. The CDR3 DNA follows: TGTGCCAGCAGTGTCCGGGAGGGGGGGTACGAGCAGTACTTC.

In this sample, this clone turned up once. This sequence joins TRBV27 and TRBJ1-1, with unresolved D. CDR3 length equals 13 residues. CDR1 is MNHEY and CDR2 is SMNVEV in the germline V gene (reference sequence). V lost 5 bases and J lost 0, with 7 bases in between. The DNA for the CDR3 is TGTGCCAGCAGTGGTCAGATGAACACTGAAGCTTTCTTT. It codes for CASSGQMNTEAFF.

With regard to this clone: The sample carries other DNA sequences with the same CDR3. The rearrangement joins TRBV21-1 to TRBJ2-7; TRBD2, as called in the table, went unchecked against the DNA. TRBV21-1 is reported as a pseudogene. The CDR3 length is 17 residues. The CDR3 loop reads CASSKKGLAGVPYEQYF. The CDR3 DNA sequence: TGTGCCAGCAGCAAAAAGGGACTGGCGGGGGTACCCTACGAGCAGTACTTC.